This TCR beta chain was captured in a study of sequential checkpoint blockade in melanoma. Across the whole study: First-line arms were nivolumab then ipilimumab, or the reverse, randomized 1:1. After both sequences, patients received maintenance nivolumab.

Indicated treatment: randomized to nivolumab then ipilimumab (arm A) or the reverse (arm B). Sorted cells were live CD3+CD8+, lacking CD19 and CD56, from PBMCs. J lost 9 bases, V lost 6 bases, and 13 bases had no gene match. The CDR3 runs to 15 residues. The germline gives CDR1 SGDLS, CDR2 YYNGEE. Some clones are missing from TCRdb's copy, which holds only in-frame ones; the method was immunoSEQ multiplex PCR. The sample yields 25,000 to 30,000 clones, 75% to 85% seen once. The sequencing used CD8+ T cells sorted from blood (inferred from file names), collected from a patient given nivolumab and ipilimumab in sequence. This receptor was identified in a human donor with melanoma. The chain is built from TRBV9 and TRBJ2-1; TRBD2 agrees at 9 bases. The CDR3 DNA reads as TGTGCCAGCACCCCGACTGCAGCGGGAGGTGTTGAGCAGTTCTTC. As protein: CASTPTAAGGVEQFF.